Described below is a single T cell receptor beta chain sequence and its context. The record originates from a study of blood T cell repertoires in COVID-19. Study information: Donors in the United States, Italy and Spain gave samples during acute or convalescent COVID-19. PBMCs, B-cell-depleted T cells, or T cells provided the cDNA or gDNA that made up the material.

Study processing details: Reference gene primers were amplified, and this amplification served to estimate nucleated cell counts. Data came from immunoSEQ multiplex PCR; TCRdb stores just in-frame clones and leaves some out. Clone size and V and J calls were adopted from that table, with D and trimming inferred from the DNA. The top ten hold 5% of the sample, which has about 100,000 clones, just over 85% seen once. CDR1 LNHNV and CDR2 YYDKDF come from the germline V gene (reference sequence). The germline V and J ends were trimmed by 0 bases and 6 bases, with 12 bases remaining between them. The CDR3 covers 14 residues.

This sequence was found in a human donor in a cohort sampled during active COVID-19. The chain joins TRBV15 to TRBJ2-7; tentative D call: TRBD2 (5 bases). Sequenced sample: peripheral blood. For the CDR3, the DNA is TGTGCCACCAGCAGAGAAAGGCTAGCCGGCGAGCAGTACTTC. This codes for CATSRERLAGEQYF.